This TCR beta chain was captured by sequencing in a study of CD8 T cells in Susac syndrome. The CD8+ and CD4+ T cells were isolated magnetically using a negative isolation approach, whereas the TEMRA cells were enriched by FACS. Reverse transcription of 0.5 to 1 ug RNA was performed with random hexamers. TCRdb ran MiXCR on the immunoSEQ multiplex PCR reads and lists one entry per CDR3 protein. This table has about 150,000 distinct CDR3 sequences, 85% to 95% appearing once. V dropped 7 bases and J dropped 1 base, with 2 bases sitting between them. Germline CDR1 SNHLY, CDR2 FYNNEI. The CDR3 is made up of 11 amino acids.

This clonotype was obtained from a human donor with multiple sclerosis. The specimen sequenced was CD8+ T cells from PBMCs. V gene TRBV2 combines with J gene TRBJ2-4, with D unclear. The DNA of the CDR3 is TGTGCCAGCAACGCCAAAAACATTCAGTACTTC. It translates to CASNAKNIQYF.